These 3 T cell receptor beta chains originate from one sample sequenced in a study of human T cells and chemical hapten exposure. TCRdb independently ran MiXCR on the RACE reads; one entry per CDR3 protein. This sample has about 140,000 distinct CDR3 sequences, with approximately 10% found just once. Time point reported: patch test 2, 6 weeks after DPC sensitization. Treatment of the sample: therapeutic diphenylcyclopropenone sensitization with weekly scalp DPC. Source: whole blood, taken in connection with sensitization to the hapten diphenylcyclopropenone (DPC). These receptors were taken from a woman aged 45-65 years with alopecia areata. Some clones in this sample may be carry-over from other donors' samples.

This clonotype was seen ten or more times. The CDR3 reads CASSWDRGFYEQYF. CDR3 nucleotides: TGTGCCAGCAGCTGGGACAGGGGTTTCTACGAGCAGTACTTC. The chain carries TRBV7-9 and TRBJ2-7; 10 nucleotides align to TRBD1. V lost 4 bases to trimming and J lost 3 bases; unmatched junction nucleotides: 3. CDR1 and CDR2 (germline): SEHNR, FQNEAQ (reference sequence). The CDR3 runs 14 residues.

This clonotype was picked up many times. The chain carries TRBV28 and TRBJ2-5; D is possibly TRBD1 or TRBD2 (5 bases each). CDR1 and CDR2 from the germline V gene are MDHEN and SYDVKM. V lost 7 bases, J lost 4 bases, and 13 bases lay in between. This CDR3 is 13 amino acids long. The chain's CDR3 is CASTRGRRETQYF. The CDR3 DNA reads TGTGCCAGCACGAGGGGCAGGAGAGAGACCCAGTACTTC.

This clonotype was observed at least ten times. V and J are TRBV30 and TRBJ1-6; D unclear. Germline CDR1 GTSNPN, CDR2 SVGIG (reference sequence). Trimming removed 2 bases from V and 7 bases from J, with 12 bases in between. The CDR3 covers 14 residues. The CDR3 is CAWSSDLPNSPLHF. CDR3 DNA: TGTGCCTGGAGTTCGGACCTCCCGAATTCACCCCTCCACTTT.